This is a list of T cell receptor beta chains from one sample in a study of spatial heterogeneity in lung cancer. MiXCR, run by TCRdb on the 5' RACE reads, gives a single entry per CDR3 protein. The table has thousands of distinct CDR3 sequences, around 28% seen once. The source was PBMCs, collected at surgery. The receptors come from a male donor with early-stage non-small cell lung cancer. CDR3s include the opening cysteine and the closing phenylalanine or tryptophan. D genes are given only for firm matches. Clone size, where shown, is once, few, many, or a class for clones that have expanded.

D gene,V gene,clone size,J gene,CDR3 DNA,CDR3 protein
NA,TRBV7-9,NA,TRBJ1-6,TGTGCCAGCAGCTTAGGAGGATCAGGGTACCATAATTCACCCCTCCACTTT,CASSLGGSGYHNSPLHF
NA,TRBV11-2,NA,TRBJ1-1,TGTGCCAGCAGCCCTGGGACGGTTGGGACTGAAGCTTTCTTT,CASSPGTVGTEAFF
NA,TRBV7-3,NA,TRBJ1-2,TGTGCCAGCAGCTTAACGACCGCAGCCAACTATGGCTACACCTTC,CASSLTTAANYGYTF
NA,TRBV4-3,NA,TRBJ2-3,TGCGCCAGCAGCCAAGTCGTAACCACAGATACGCAGTATTTT,CASSQVVTTDTQYF
NA,TRBV5-1,NA,TRBJ1-3,TGCGCCAGCAGCTTGGCCAGCTCTGGAAACACCATATATTTT,CASSLASSGNTIYF
TRBD2,TRBV5-1,few,TRBJ2-1,TGCGCCAGCAGCTTCTTGGGGGAGGGGACTAGCGTGTACAATGAGCAGTTCTTC,CASSFLGEGTSVYNEQFF
TRBD2,TRBV6-5,few,TRBJ2-1,TGTGCCAGCAGTTCCACTAGCGGGATCACCTACAATGAGCAGTTCTTC,CASSSTSGITYNEQFF
NA,TRBV7-3,few,TRBJ2-2,TGTGCCAGCAGCTCACGGGGCGGGGAGCTGTTTTTT,CASSSRGGELFF
NA,TRBV10-3,medium-sized,TRBJ2-2,TGTGCCATCAGTGACCCCAGGGGCAACACCGGGGAGCTGTTTTTT,CAISDPRGNTGELFF
TRBD2,TRBV20-1,NA,TRBJ2-1,TGCAGTGCTGGTGGAGTAGCGGGAGCTAACGGCGGTGAGCAGTTCTTC,CSAGGVAGANGGEQFF
TRBD2,TRBV7-8,medium-sized,TRBJ2-3,TGTGCCAGCAGCTTACGGGCTAGCGGGAGTAAATTAGATACGCAGTATTTT,CASSLRASGSKLDTQYF
TRBD2,TRBV2,NA,TRBJ2-3,TGTGCCAGCAGTGGAATGAGCGGGGGGGCGACGATAGATACGCAGTATTTT,CASSGMSGGATIDTQYF
NA,TRBV27,medium-sized,TRBJ2-7,TGTGCCAGCAGTTTCAGGGGAGTGCCCTACGAGCAGTACTTC,CASSFRGVPYEQYF
TRBD1,TRBV30,once,TRBJ2-3,TGTGCCTGGACTCGGGACAGGACATCAGATACGCAGTATTTT,CAWTRDRTSDTQYF
TRBD1,TRBV7-8,medium-sized,TRBJ2-3,TGTGCCAGCAACCCGCCAGGGGGCTCGGATACGCAGTATTTT,CASNPPGGSDTQYF
NA,TRBV5-1,once,TRBJ2-7,TGCGCCAGCAGCCCCGGACTGGCGGGGGCGGCCTACGAGCAGTACTTC,CASSPGLAGAAYEQYF
TRBD1,TRBV27,many,TRBJ2-3,TGTGCCAGCAGTCCCCGGACAGGTTTAAGCACAGATACGCAGTATTTT,CASSPRTGLSTDTQYF
TRBD2,TRBV20-1,medium-sized,TRBJ2-7,TGCAGTGCTAGAGATCGGACTAGTTTAGAGCAGTACTTC,CSARDRTSLEQYF
NA,TRBV7-9,medium-sized,TRBJ2-7,TGTGCCAGCAGCCCCATGAACAGGGGGGGCGCCTCCTACGAGCAGTACTTC,CASSPMNRGGASYEQYF
NA,TRBV6-1,medium-sized,TRBJ2-1,TGTGCCAGCAGTGAATTTTCGGCAGGGAGCTACAATGAGCAGTTCTTC,CASSEFSAGSYNEQFF
NA,TRBV29-1,NA,TRBJ1-4,TGCAGCGCCGGGGATGAAAAACTGTTTTTT,CSAGDEKLFF
NA,TRBV15,few,TRBJ1-1,TGTGCCACCAGCAGAGAGGTGGGGATCACTGAAGCTTTCTTT,CATSREVGITEAFF
NA,TRBV12-3/TRBV12-4,medium-sized,TRBJ1-3,TGTGCCAGCAGTTTATATCCAAGGACTGGAAACACCATATATTTT,CASSLYPRTGNTIYF
NA,TRBV11-2,few,TRBJ2-3,TGTGCCAGCAGCTTAGGGGGGGAAGATACGCAGTATTTT,CASSLGGEDTQYF
TRBD1,TRBV24-1,medium-sized,TRBJ2-1,TGTGCCACCAGTGATTTGGGGGGACAGGGGGCCGATGAGCAGTTCTTC,CATSDLGGQGADEQFF
NA,TRBV6-1,few,TRBJ1-5,TGTGCCAGCATGGCAGATCCCGACAATCAGCCCCAGCATTTT,CASMADPDNQPQHF
NA,TRBV28,NA,TRBJ2-2,TGTGCCACCTCTGGAGGGGCGCTTGCCACCGGGGAGCTGTTTTTT,CATSGGALATGELFF
NA,TRBV9,medium-sized,TRBJ2-1,TGTGCCAGCAGCGTAGTAGGACAGGAGCAGTTCTTC,CASSVVGQEQFF
NA,TRBV19,NA,TRBJ1-5,TGTGCCAGTAGTATTCGCACCAGCAATCAGCCCCAGCATTTT,CASSIRTSNQPQHF
TRBD2,TRBV28,few,TRBJ2-7,TGTGCCAGCACTACAACTAGCGGATTCACCTACGAGCAGTACTTC,CASTTTSGFTYEQYF
NA,TRBV6-2/TRBV6-3,medium-sized,TRBJ2-5,TGTGCCAGCAGTTACGCGGAGACCCAGTACTTC,CASSYAETQYF
TRBD2,TRBV7-2,few,TRBJ2-1,TGTGCCAGCAGAAAGCGGGGGGGCCGACATGAGCAGTTCTTC,CASRKRGGRHEQFF
NA,TRBV20-1,many,TRBJ2-5,TGCAGTGCTAGAGATCCTGCGCGCGAGCTCCTGTTACAAGAGACCCAGTACTTC,CSARDPARELLLQETQYF
NA,TRBV12-3/TRBV12-4,medium-sized,TRBJ2-5,TGTGCCAGCGCTACTTGGCAGCTAAAAGAGACCCAGTACTTC,CASATWQLKETQYF
TRBD2,TRBV20-1,medium-sized,TRBJ2-3,TGCAGTGCTAGAGGTAGCGGGGGGTCAGATACGCAGTATTTT,CSARGSGGSDTQYF
TRBD2,TRBV5-1,medium-sized,TRBJ2-7,TGCGCCAGCAGCTTCGTAGCGGGAGGGCCTGAGCAGTACTTC,CASSFVAGGPEQYF
TRBD1,TRBV5-4,medium-sized,TRBJ1-2,TGTGCCAGCAGGACTGGGACAGGTTTGTGGGATGGCTACACCTTC,CASRTGTGLWDGYTF
NA,TRBV21-1,medium-sized,TRBJ1-1,TGTGCCAGGATTGTAGGGGGAGCTGAAGCTTTCTTT,CARIVGGAEAFF
TRBD1,TRBV2,medium-sized,TRBJ1-4,TGTGCCAGCAGTGTGGAAGGCAGGGGGAACGAAAAACTGTTTTTT,CASSVEGRGNEKLFF
TRBD1,TRBV6-5,NA,TRBJ2-7,TGTGCCAGCAGCAGTAACAGGGGGTCTTCCTACGAGCAGTACTTC,CASSSNRGSSYEQYF
NA,TRBV2,NA,TRBJ1-5,TGTGCCAGCAGGCTTCTGGGTAGCAATCAGCCCCAGCATTTT,CASRLLGSNQPQHF
TRBD2,TRBV27,NA,TRBJ2-2,TGTGCCAGCAGTCCGGGACTAGGTAACACCGGGGAGCTGTTTTTT,CASSPGLGNTGELFF
NA,TRBV20-1,medium-sized,TRBJ2-4,TGCAGTGCCACGCTACCCCAGGGGGGGAACATTCAGTACTTC,CSATLPQGGNIQYF
NA,TRBV5-1,medium-sized,TRBJ2-7,TGCGCCAGCAGCTTATACATGGGGTCCTCCTACGAGCAGTACTTC,CASSLYMGSSYEQYF
TRBD2,TRBV7-6,medium-sized,TRBJ2-7,TGTGCCAGCAGCTCGGGACTAGCCTGGGAGCAGTACTTC,CASSSGLAWEQYF
TRBD2,TRBV5-8,few,TRBJ2-1,TGTGCCAGCAGCTCTGGACCTAGCGGGGGGGTCTACAATGAGCAGTTCTTC,CASSSGPSGGVYNEQFF
TRBD2,TRBV5-1,few,TRBJ2-1,TGCGCCAGCAGCTCCGGGGGGTTCTCCTACAATGAGCAGTTCTTC,CASSSGGFSYNEQFF
NA,TRBV9,few,TRBJ2-5,TGTGCCAGCAGCGTAGGGGGAGAAGAGACCCAGTACTTC,CASSVGGEETQYF
NA,TRBV20-1,NA,TRBJ2-7,TGCAGTGCAGCTCCCGGGGTCTTCTCCTACGAGCAGTACTTC,CSAAPGVFSYEQYF
TRBD1,TRBV7-9,medium-sized,TRBJ1-4,TGTGCCAGCAGCTTAGGGGGACAGGGCTCTCACGAAAAACTGTTTTTT,CASSLGGQGSHEKLFF
TRBD1,TRBV28,medium-sized,TRBJ1-5,TGTGCCAGCAGTTCTATTGACAGGGGTAATCAGCCCCAGCATTTT,CASSSIDRGNQPQHF
NA,TRBV7-9,NA,TRBJ2-5,TGTGCCAGCAGCCCTGTAATGGCGGAAGAGACCCAGTACTTC,CASSPVMAEETQYF
NA,TRBV20-1,NA,TRBJ2-3,TGCAGTGCTCCACAGGGAGCCAGCGCAGATACGCAGTATTTT,CSAPQGASADTQYF